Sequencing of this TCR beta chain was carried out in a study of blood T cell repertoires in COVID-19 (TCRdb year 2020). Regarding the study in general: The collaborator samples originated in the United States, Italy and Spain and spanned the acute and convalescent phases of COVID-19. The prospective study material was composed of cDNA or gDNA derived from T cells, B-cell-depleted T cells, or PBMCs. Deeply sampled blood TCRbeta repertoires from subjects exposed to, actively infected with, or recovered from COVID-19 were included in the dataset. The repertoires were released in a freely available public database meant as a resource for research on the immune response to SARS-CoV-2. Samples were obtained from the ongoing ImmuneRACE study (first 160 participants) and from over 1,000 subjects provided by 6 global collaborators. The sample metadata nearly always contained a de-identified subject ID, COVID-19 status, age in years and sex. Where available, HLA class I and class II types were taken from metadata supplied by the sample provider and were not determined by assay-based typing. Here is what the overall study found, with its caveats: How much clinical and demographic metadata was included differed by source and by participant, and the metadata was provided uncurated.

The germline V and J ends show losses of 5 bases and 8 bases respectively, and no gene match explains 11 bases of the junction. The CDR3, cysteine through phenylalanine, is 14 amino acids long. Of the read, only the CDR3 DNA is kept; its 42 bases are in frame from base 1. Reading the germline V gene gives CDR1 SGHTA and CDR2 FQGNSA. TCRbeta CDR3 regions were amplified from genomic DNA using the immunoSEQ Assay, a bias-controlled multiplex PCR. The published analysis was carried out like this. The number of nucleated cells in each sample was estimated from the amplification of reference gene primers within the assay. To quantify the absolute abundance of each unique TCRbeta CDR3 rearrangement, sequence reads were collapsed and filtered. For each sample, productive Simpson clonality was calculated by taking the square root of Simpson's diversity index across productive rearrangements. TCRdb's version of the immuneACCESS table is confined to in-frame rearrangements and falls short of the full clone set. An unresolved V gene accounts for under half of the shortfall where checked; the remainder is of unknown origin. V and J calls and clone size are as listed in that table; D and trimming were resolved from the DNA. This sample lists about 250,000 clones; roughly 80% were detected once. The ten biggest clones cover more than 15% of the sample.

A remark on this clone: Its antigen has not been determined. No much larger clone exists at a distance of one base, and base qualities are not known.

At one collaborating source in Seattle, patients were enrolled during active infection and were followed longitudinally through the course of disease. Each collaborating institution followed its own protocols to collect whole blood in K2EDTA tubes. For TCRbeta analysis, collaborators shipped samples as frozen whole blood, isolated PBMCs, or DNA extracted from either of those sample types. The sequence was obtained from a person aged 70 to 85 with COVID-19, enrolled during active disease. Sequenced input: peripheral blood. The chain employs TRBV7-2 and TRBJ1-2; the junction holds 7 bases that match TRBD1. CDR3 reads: CASSPYDRAGGYTF. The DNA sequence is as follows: TGTGCCAGCAGCCCCTATGACAGGGCAGGAGGCTACACCTTC.